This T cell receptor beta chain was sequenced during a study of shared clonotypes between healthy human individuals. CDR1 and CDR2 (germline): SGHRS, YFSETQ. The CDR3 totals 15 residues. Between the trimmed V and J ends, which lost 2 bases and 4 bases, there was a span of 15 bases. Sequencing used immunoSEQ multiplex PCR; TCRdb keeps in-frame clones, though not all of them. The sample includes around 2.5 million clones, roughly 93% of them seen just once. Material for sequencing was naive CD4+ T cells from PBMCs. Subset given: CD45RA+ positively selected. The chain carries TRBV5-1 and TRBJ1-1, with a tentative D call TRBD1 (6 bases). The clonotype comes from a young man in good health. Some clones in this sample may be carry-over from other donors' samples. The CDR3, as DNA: TGCGCCAGCAGCTTACTCACAACAGGGTCCACTGAAGCTTTCTTT. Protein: CASSLLTTGSTEAFF.